This T cell receptor beta chain was captured by sequencing in a study of cytotoxic CD8 clonotypes in ibrutinib-treated CLL. Study at large: Results showed some 24 partial and 2 complete responses; following median about 68 months, approximately 15 remained remitted, approximately 12 advanced. Study conclusions and caveats: Increased clonality at ibrutinib response gave way to a return toward baseline at progression.

The J segment lost 7 bases and the V segment lost 1 base, leaving 1 base of the junction unmatched. This CDR3 has 15 amino acids. Germline CDR1 reads SGHTA; CDR2 reads FQGTGA. Concerning this clone itself: What it binds is unknown.

Profiling relied on immunoSEQ multiplex PCR, and the TCRdb table lists in-frame clones only, not all of them. The sample carries roughly 250,000 clones, under 75% recorded once. Here the sequenced sample was PBMCs, taken after 24 months of ibrutinib treatment. The chain couples TRBV7-3 to TRBJ2-2; TRBD2 aligns across 12 bases. The sequence was obtained from a human donor with chronic lymphocytic leukemia. The CDR3 DNA reads as TGTGCCAGCAGCTTAAGACTAGCGGGAGACGGGGAGCTGTTTTTT. This sequence encodes CASSLRLAGDGELFF.